This passage covers 2 T cell receptor beta chains from one sample sequenced in a study of glioma-infiltrating T cells (dated by TCRdb to about 2016). The sample was run on an Illumina MiSeq. The iRepertoire nested amplicon-rescue multiplex PCR (arm-PCR) platform was used to amplify TCR alpha and beta CDR3 regions from RNA. TCRdb itself trimmed the public reads at Q25 with fastp, ran MiXCR and retained productive beta chains. CDR3 protein duplicates are merged, each entry listing the most common genes and DNA. This sample is represented by about 190,000 distinct CDR3 sequences; 30% to 40% of them were singletons. The top ten hold around 20% of the sample. Sequenced material: glioma tissue, nonneoplastic brain tissue, or PBMCs (not recorded which). The receptors were gathered from a human donor with low-grade glioma or glioblastoma, undergoing nonglioma brain surgery, or in good health (not recorded which).

As for this clonotype: Relative to the germline gene, one junction end is altered; a read error may explain this. The rearrangement uses TRBV4-3 and TRBJ2-7; TRBD2 might be the D (5 bases). Germline CDR1 reads LGHNA; CDR2 reads YSLEER. The CDR3 totals 13 residues. The CDR3 region is CAGSQDRGYEQYF. The CDR3 bases are TGCGCCGGCAGCCAAGATCGGGGCTACGAGCAGTACTTC.

The chain uses TRBV12-2 and TRBJ2-7. TRBV12-2 is annotated as a pseudogene. The CDR3 has 15 amino acids. The CDR3 reads CASRPRSDLAYEQYF. In nucleotides, the CDR3 is TGTGCAAGTCGCCCTCGTTCGGATCTCGCCTACGAGCAGTACTTC.